One and the same sample provided the 5 T cell receptor beta chains below, sequenced in a study of T cell responses to AZD1222 COVID-19 vaccine. The protocol was immunoSEQ multiplex PCR, while the TCRdb copy is restricted to in-frame clones and leaves out a portion. The sample yields roughly 200,000 clones, approximately 89% seen once. The input for sequencing was peripheral blood, taken 28 days after the second AZD1222 dose. The receptors shown here come from an adult who received the AZD1222 COVID-19 vaccine.

V is TRBV7-8 and J is TRBJ2-2, with D perhaps being TRBD1 or TRBD2 (6 bases each). Germline CDR1 reads SGHVS; CDR2 reads FQNEAQ. With 4 bases removed from V and 6 bases from J, the gap between germline ends came to 15 bases. The CDR3 covers 15 residues. The CDR3 DNA is TGTGCCAGCAGCTCCCCGGGGGCAAGGGCCGGGGAGCTGTTTTTT. Protein sequence: CASSSPGARAGELFF. Variable domain in full (rest from reference TRBV7-8 and TRBJ2-2): GAGVSQSPRYKVAKRGQDVALRCDPISGHVSLFWYQQALGQGPEFLTYFQNEAQLDKSGLPSDRFFAERPEGSVSTLKIQRTQQEDSAVYLCASSSPGARAGELFFGEGSRLTVL.

This rearrangement joins TRBV5-1 to TRBJ2-2; TRBD1 matches at 9 bases. CDR3 length: 16 residues. CDR1 is SGHRS, CDR2 YFSETQ, per germline. V gave up 6 bases and J gave up 4 bases; unmatched junction bases: 10. The CDR3 coding sequence is TGCGCCAGCACCGAAACGGGGACAGGGAGCACCGGGGAGCTGTTTTTT. This codes for CASTETGTGSTGELFF.

The chain has TRBV18 and TRBJ2-7; 12 bases map to TRBD1. Germline values: CDR1 KGHSH, CDR2 LQKENI. The length of the CDR3 is 16 residues. V lost 3 bases to trimming and J lost 8 bases; unmatched junction nucleotides: 11. In DNA, the CDR3 is TGTGCCAGCTCACCGACTCCGGGACAGGGGGCATTCAAGCAGTACTTC. Translating it yields CASSPTPGQGAFKQYF. Looking up the rest from reference TRBV18 and TRBJ2-7 gives the full variable domain: NAGVMQNPRHLVRRRGQEARLRCSPMKGHSHVYWYRQLPEEGLKFMVYLQKENIIDESGMPKERFSAEFPKEGPSILRIQQVVRGDSAAYFCASSPTPGQGAFKQYFGPGTRLTVT.

The chain couples TRBV5-1 to TRBJ1-1; 7 bases match TRBD1. V dropped 0 bases and J dropped 1; count of bases not matched to a gene: 3. Germline assignment: CDR1 SGHRS and CDR2 YFSETQ. The CDR3 totals 15 residues. The CDR3 region has the DNA TGCGCCAGCAGCTTGGACAGGGGAAGGAACACTGAAGCTTTCTTT. Its translation: CASSLDRGRNTEAFF.

The chain uses TRBV6-4 and TRBJ2-3; no reliable D call. Trimming stripped 6 bases from V and 0 bases from J, with 13 bases between. The CDR3 totals 15 residues. Germline CDR1 is MRHNA and CDR2 is SNTAGT. DNA for the CDR3: TGTGCCAGCAGCAGGACGGCCGCTAGCACAGATACGCAGTATTTT. It codes for CASSRTAASTDTQYF.